This TCR beta chain was observed in a study of early T cells in non-severe SARS-CoV-2 infection. The wider study: Sequencing targeted bulk RNA from unsorted whole blood, leaving chains unpaired.

Unique molecular identifiers (one per individual cDNA molecule) were attached. A single record per CDR3 protein comes from TCRdb applying MiXCR to the 5' RACE reads. The data contain about 18,000 distinct CDR3 sequences, under 7.5% of them singletons. This clonotype was found many times. Per germline, CDR1 SQVTM and CDR2 ANQGSEA. The length of the CDR3 is 13 residues. V lost 4 bases, J lost 7 bases, and 16 bases lay in between. The clonotype was recovered from an adult who was a healthcare worker with PCR-confirmed SARS-CoV-2 infection or an uninfected control (not recorded which). Sequenced: whole blood. This rearrangement joins TRBV29-1 to TRBJ1-1, with unresolved D. The CDR3 reads CSVAKGGSSEAFF. DNA for the CDR3: TGCAGCGTTGCGAAGGGCGGTAGTAGTGAAGCTTTCTTT.